This TCR beta chain was observed in a study of cytomegalovirus exposure and HLA in healthy donors. Looking at the study overall: One earlier analysis, a look at roughly 170 million T cells, found fewer than 140 million unique TCR beta sequences.

In the PCR, 60 Vbeta and 13 Jbeta primers were used. Only in-frame clones appear in the TCRdb table, and some are missing; sequencing was by immunoSEQ multiplex PCR. The table lists about 140,000 clones, around 75% of them singletons. Healthy bone marrow donors formed the donor group. Germline values: CDR1 SGHVS, CDR2 FNYEAQ. The CDR3 extends over 14 amino acids. The ends were cut back, 5 bases at V and 3 bases at J, with 11 bases in the middle. The sequenced sample was PBMCs. The chain employs TRBV7-6 and TRBJ1-5; TRBD1 is a possible D gene (6 bases). The TCR sequence derives from a female donor in good health and CMV-seronegative. The CDR3 DNA is TGTGCCAGCAGCCGAGGACAGCCCAATCAGCCCCAGCATTTT. This encodes CASSRGQPNQPQHF.